Sequencing of this T cell receptor beta chain was carried out in a study of beta chain features in type 1 diabetes. Overall study: Cell yields, gender and age were similar in healthy donors and patients.

CDR3 length: 12 amino acids. CDR1 and CDR2 from the germline V gene are SGHTA and FQGNSA. V was pared by 3 bases and J by 6 bases, with 7 bases between. The sequenced template was cDNA made from the entire isolated RNA. Generated by immunoSEQ multiplex PCR, the TCRdb table keeps only in-frame clones and is missing some. Here the sample spans about 290,000 clones, around 7.3% being singletons. This clone was counted many times. The gene calls are TRBV7-2 and TRBJ2-3; no reliable D call. Sequenced input: central memory CD4+ T cells from blood. The clonotype was recovered from a woman under 30 in good health. The CDR3: CASSFVVDTQYF. Here the CDR3 DNA reads TGTGCCAGCAGCTTCGTAGTGGATACGCAGTATTTT.